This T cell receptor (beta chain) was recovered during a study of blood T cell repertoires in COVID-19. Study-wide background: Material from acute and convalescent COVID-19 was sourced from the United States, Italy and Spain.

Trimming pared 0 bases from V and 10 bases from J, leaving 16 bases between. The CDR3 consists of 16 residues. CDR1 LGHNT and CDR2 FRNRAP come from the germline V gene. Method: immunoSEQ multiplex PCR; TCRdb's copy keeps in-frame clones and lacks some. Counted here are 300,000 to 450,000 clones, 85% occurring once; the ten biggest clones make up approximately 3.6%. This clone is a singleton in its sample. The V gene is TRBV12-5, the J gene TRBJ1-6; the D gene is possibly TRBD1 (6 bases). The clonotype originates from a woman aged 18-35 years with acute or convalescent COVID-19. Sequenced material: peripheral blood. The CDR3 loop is CASGLVLGQSDSPLHF. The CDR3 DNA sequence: TGTGCTAGTGGTTTGGTACTAGGACAGAGTGACTCACCCCTCCACTTT.